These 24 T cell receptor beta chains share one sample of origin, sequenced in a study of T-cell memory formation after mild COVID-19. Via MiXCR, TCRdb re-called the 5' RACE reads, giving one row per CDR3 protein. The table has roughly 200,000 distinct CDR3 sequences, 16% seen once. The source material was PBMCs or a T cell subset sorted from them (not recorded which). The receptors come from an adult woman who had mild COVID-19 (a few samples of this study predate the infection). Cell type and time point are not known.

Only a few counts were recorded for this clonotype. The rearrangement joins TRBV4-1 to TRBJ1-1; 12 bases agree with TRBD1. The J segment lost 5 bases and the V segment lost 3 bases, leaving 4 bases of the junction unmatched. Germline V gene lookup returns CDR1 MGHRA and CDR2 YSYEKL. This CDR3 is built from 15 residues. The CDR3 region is CASSQGTGGTTEAFF. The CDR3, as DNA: TGCGCCAGCAGCCAGGGGACAGGGGGCACGACTGAAGCTTTCTTT.

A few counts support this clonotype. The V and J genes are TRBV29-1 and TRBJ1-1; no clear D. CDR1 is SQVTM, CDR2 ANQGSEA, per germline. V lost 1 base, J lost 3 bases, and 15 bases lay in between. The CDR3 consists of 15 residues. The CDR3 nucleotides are TGCAGCGTTGAAGGGATGTGGCGTTACGACACTGAAGCTTTCTTT. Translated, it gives CSVEGMWRYDTEAFF.

CDR3 residues: CASTQPGSYYGYTF. The CDR3 DNA reads as TGTGCCAGCACCCAGCCCGGAAGTTACTATGGCTACACCTTC. This chain links TRBV12-3 or TRBV12-4 with TRBJ1-2; the D is unclear. The V end lost 7 bases, the J end lost 3 bases, and 15 bases lay between the germline ends. This CDR3 has 14 residues.

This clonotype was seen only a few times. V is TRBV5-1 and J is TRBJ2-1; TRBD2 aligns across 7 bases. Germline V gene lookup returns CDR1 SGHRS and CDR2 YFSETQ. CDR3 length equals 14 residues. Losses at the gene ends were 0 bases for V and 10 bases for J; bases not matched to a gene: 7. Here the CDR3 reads CASSLGELGLEQFF. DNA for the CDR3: TGCGCCAGCAGCTTGGGCGAATTGGGACTAGAGCAGTTCTTC.

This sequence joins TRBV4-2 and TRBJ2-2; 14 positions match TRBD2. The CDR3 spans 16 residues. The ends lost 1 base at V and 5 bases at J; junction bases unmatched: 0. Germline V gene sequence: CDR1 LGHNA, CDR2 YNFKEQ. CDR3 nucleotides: TGTGCCAGCAGCCAAGGGACTAGCGGGAGGACCGGGGAGCTGTTTTTT. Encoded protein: CASSQGTSGRTGELFF.

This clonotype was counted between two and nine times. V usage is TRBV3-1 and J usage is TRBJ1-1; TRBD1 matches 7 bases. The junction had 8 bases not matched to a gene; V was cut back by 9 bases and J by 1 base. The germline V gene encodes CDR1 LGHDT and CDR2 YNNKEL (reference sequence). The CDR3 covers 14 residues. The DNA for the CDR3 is TGTGCCAGTGGGACAGTCCTCGGGAACACTGAAGCTTTCTTT. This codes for CASGTVLGNTEAFF.

The CDR3 nucleotides are TGTGCCAGCAGCCCGAAGGGGGGGGGTGTCACTGAAGCTTTCTTT. Translating it yields CASSPKGGGVTEAFF. The genes are TRBV9 and TRBJ1-1; tentatively, D is TRBD1 (6 bases). Per the germline V gene, CDR1 is SGDLS and CDR2 is YYNGEE. Trimming removed 4 bases at V and 4 bases at J, with 17 bases between. The CDR3 loop spans 15 amino acids.

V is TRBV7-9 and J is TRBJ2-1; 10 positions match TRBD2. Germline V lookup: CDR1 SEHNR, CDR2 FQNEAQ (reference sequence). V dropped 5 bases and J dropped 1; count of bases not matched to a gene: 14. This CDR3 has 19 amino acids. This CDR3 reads CASSRGRHASGGSYNEQFF. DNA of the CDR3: TGTGCCAGCAGCCGTGGGAGGCATGCTAGCGGGGGATCCTACAATGAGCAGTTCTTC. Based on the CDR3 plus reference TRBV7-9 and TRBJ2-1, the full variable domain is DTGVSQNPRHKITKRGQNVTFRCDPISEHNRLYWYRQTLGQGPEFLTYFQNEAQLEKSRLLSDRFSAERPKGSFSTLEIQRTEQGDSAMYLCASSRGRHASGGSYNEQFFGPGTRLTVL.

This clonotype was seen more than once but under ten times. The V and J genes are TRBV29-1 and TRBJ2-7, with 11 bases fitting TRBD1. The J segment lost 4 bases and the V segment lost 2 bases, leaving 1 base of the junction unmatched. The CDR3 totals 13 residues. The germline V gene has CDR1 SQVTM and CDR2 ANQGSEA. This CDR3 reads CSVERDRGYEQYF. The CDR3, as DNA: TGCAGCGTTGAAAGGGACAGGGGGTACGAGCAGTACTTC.

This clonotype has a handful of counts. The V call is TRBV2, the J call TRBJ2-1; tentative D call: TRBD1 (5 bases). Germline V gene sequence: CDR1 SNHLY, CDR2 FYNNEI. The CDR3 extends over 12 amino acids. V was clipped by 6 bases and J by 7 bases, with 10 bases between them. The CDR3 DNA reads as TGTGCCAGCAGGGATGACAGTAATGAGCAGTTCTTC. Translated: CASRDDSNEQFF.

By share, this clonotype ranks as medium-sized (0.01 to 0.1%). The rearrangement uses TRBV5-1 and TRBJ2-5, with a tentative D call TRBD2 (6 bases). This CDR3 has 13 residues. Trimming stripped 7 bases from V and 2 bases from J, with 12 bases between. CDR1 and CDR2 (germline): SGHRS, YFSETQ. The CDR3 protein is CASRKGLQETQYF. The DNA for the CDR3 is TGCGCCAGCCGTAAAGGACTACAAGAGACCCAGTACTTC.

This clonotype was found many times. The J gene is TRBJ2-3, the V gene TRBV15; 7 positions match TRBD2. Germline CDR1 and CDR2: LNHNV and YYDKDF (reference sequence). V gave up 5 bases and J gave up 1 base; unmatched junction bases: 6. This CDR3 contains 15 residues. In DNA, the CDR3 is TGTGCCACCAGCTCTCTAGCGGATCGCACAGATACGCAGTATTTT. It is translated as CATSSLADRTDTQYF.

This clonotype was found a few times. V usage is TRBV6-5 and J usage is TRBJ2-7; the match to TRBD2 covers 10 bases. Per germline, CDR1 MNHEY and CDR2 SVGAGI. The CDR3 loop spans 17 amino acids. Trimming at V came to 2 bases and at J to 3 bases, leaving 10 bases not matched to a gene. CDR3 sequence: CASSYRPSGGQYYEQYF. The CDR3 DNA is TGTGCCAGCAGTTACCGGCCTAGCGGGGGACAATACTACGAGCAGTACTTC.

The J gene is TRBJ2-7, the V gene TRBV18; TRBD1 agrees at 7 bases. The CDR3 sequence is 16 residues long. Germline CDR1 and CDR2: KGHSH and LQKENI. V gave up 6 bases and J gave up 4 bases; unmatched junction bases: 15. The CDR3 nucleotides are TGTGCCAGCTCGGATGGGACCTTGAAGGGGGCTTACGAGCAGTACTTC. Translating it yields CASSDGTLKGAYEQYF.

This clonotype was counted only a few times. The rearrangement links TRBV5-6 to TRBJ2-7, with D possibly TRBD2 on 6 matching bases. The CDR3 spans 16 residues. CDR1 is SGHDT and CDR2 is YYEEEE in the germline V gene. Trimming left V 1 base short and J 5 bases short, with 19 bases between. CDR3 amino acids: CASSLTPYSLANEQYF. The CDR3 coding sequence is TGTGCCAGCAGCTTGACCCCTTACAGCCTAGCGAACGAGCAGTACTTC.

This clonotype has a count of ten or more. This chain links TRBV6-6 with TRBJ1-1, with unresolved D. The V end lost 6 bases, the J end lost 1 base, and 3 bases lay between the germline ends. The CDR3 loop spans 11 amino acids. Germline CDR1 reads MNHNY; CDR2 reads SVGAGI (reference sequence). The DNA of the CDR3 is TGTGCCAGCAGAGGGAACACTGAAGCTTTCTTT. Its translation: CASRGNTEAFF.

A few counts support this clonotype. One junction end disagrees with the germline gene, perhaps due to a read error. The DNA for the CDR3 is TGTGCCAGCAGCTTAGATGTTGGAGTCCCCATTTTGTTC. Protein: CASSLDVGVPILF. The chain couples TRBV7-9 to TRBJ2-7, with D unclear. There are 13 residues in the CDR3. Germline assignment: CDR1 SEHNR and CDR2 FQNEAQ (reference sequence).

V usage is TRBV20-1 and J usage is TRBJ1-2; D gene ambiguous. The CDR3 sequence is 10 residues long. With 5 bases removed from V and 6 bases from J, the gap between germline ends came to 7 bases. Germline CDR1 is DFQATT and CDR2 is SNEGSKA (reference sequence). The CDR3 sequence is CSAGSDGYTF. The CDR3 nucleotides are TGCAGTGCTGGGTCGGATGGCTACACCTTC.

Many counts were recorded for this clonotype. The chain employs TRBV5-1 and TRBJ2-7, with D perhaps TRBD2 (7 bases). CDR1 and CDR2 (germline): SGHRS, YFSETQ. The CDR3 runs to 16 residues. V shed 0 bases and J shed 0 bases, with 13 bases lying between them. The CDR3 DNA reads TGCGCCAGCAGCTTGGACGGGGGGCCTGCCTCCTACGAGCAGTACTTC. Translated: CASSLDGGPASYEQYF.

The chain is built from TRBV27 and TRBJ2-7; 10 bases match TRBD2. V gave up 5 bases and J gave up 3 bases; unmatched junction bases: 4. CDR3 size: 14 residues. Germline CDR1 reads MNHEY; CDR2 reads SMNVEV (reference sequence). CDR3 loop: CASSPGTSVYEQYF. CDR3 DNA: TGTGCCAGCAGTCCGGGGACTAGCGTCTACGAGCAGTACTTC.

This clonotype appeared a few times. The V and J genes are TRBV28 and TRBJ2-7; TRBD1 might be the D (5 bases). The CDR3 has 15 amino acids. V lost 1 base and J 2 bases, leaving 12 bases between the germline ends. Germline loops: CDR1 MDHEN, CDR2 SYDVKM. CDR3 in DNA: TGTGCCAGCAGTTTATATGACAGTCTGACCTACGAGCAGTACTTC. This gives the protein CASSLYDSLTYEQYF.

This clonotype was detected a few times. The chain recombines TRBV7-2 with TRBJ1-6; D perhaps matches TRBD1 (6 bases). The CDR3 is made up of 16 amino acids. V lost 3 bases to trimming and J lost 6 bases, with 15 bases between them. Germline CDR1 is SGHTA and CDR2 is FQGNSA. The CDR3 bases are TGTGCCAGCAGCTTCGTAACAGGGAGTGCTAATTCACCCCTCCACTTT. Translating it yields CASSFVTGSANSPLHF.

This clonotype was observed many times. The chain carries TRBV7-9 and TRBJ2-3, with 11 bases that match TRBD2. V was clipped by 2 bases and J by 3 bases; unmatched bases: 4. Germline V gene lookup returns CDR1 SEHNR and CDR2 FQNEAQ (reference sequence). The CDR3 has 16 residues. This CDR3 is CASSLLAGGITDTQYF. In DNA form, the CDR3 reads TGTGCCAGCAGCTTACTAGCGGGAGGCATAACAGATACGCAGTATTTT.

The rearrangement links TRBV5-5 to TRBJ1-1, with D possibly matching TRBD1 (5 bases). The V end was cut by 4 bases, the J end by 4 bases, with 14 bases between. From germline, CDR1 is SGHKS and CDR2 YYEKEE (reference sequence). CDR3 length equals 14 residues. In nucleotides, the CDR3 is TGTGCCAGCAGCATCCTACATGGGGCCACTGAAGCTTTCTTT. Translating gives CASSILHGATEAFF.